The 14 T cell receptor beta chains listed next were all sequenced from one sample in a study of shared clonotypes between healthy human individuals. The data were produced by immunoSEQ multiplex PCR, yet TCRdb's version contains in-frame clones alone and is incomplete. The sample gives 2 million to 2.5 million clones, around 95% of which show up once; more than 0.1% is in the top ten. Sequenced input: naive CD4+ T cells sorted from blood. Subset indicated: CD45RA+ positively selected. These receptors originate from a man younger than 35 in good health.

The rearrangement uses TRBV7-2 and TRBJ2-5; D call uncertain. The CDR3 contains 14 residues. Germline V gives CDR1 SGHTA, CDR2 FQGNSA. V gave up 4 bases and J gave up 2 bases, with 11 bases separating them. CDR3 residues: CASSSRAQQETQYF. CDR3 DNA sequence: TGTGCCAGCAGCTCCCGGGCCCAACAAGAGACCCAGTACTTC.

On this clone itself: The same CDR3 arises from other DNA sequences in this sample as well. This sequence joins TRBV5-4 and TRBJ1-4; D gene unclear. With 0 bases removed from V and 3 bases from J, the gap between germline ends came to 6 bases. CDR3 length: 14 amino acids. CDR1 is SGHNT, CDR2 YYREEE, per germline (reference sequence). CDR3 sequence reads: CASSLGLPNEKLFF. CDR3 DNA sequence: TGTGCCAGCAGCTTGGGACTGCCTAATGAAAAACTGTTTTTT.

The rearrangement joins TRBV9 to TRBJ1-6; D not resolved. The CDR3 is 14 residues long. Trimming removed 3 bases from V and 6 bases from J, with 10 bases in between. Germline V gene data show CDR1 as SGDLS and CDR2 as YYNGEE. The CDR3 nucleotides read TGTGCCAGCAGCGCCTACAACGTTAATTCACCCCTCCACTTT. Residues: CASSAYNVNSPLHF. The whole variable domain, filled in from reference TRBV9 and TRBJ1-6, reads DSGVTQTPKHLITATGQRVTLRCSPRSGDLSVYWYQQSLDQGLQFLIQYYNGEERAKGNILERFSAQQFPDLHSELNLSSLELGDSALYFCASSAYNVNSPLHFGNGTRLTVT.

This clone has only one observation. This chain connects TRBV5-3 to TRBJ2-3; D is possibly TRBD2 (6 bases). TRBV5-3 is an ORF; its function is uncertain. V was trimmed by 4 bases and J by 3 bases, leaving 21 bases between them. This CDR3 contains 17 residues. The CDR3 spells CARSRLGERVRTDTQYF. The CDR3, as DNA: TGTGCCAGAAGCCGACTGGGTGAGCGGGTAAGAACAGATACGCAGTATTTT.

This chain's CDR3 is CASSVVSGNEKLFF. The CDR3, as DNA: TGTGCCAGCAGTGTTGTCTCGGGAAATGAAAAACTGTTTTTT. The chain combines TRBV2 with TRBJ1-4, with D hard to call. CDR1 is SNHLY, CDR2 FYNNEI, per germline. V lost 4 bases, J lost 5 bases, and 11 bases lay in between. This CDR3 region has 14 residues.

The V gene is TRBV4-3, the J gene TRBJ2-1; 9 nucleotides match TRBD2. CDR3 length: 18 amino acids. J gave up 5 bases and V 0 bases, and 11 bases lay outside the gene matches. The V gene's germline CDR1 is LGHNA and CDR2 YSLEER. CDR3 residues: CASSQEPREGRGNNEQFF. In DNA form, the CDR3 reads TGCGCCAGCAGCCAAGAACCGCGGGAGGGCCGGGGCAACAATGAGCAGTTCTTC.

The DNA of the CDR3 is TGCAGCGTCGGGGGTTGGGACACTGAAGCTTTCTTT. The encoded protein is CSVGGWDTEAFF. The chain uses TRBV29-1 and TRBJ1-1; D is perhaps TRBD1 (5 bases). Germline V gene sequence: CDR1 SQVTM, CDR2 ANQGSEA. Deletions cut 6 bases from V and 3 bases from J, with 11 bases between. The CDR3 loop spans 12 amino acids. Filled out from reference TRBV29-1 and TRBJ1-1, the complete variable domain reads SAVISQKPSRDICQRGTSLTIQCQVDSQVTMMFWYRQQPGQSLTLIATANQGSEATYESGFVIDKFPISRPNLTFSTLTVSNMSPEDSSIYLCSVGGWDTEAFFGQGTRLTVV.

This rearrangement joins TRBV6-6 to TRBJ2-3; the D gene is possibly TRBD1 (6 bases). The CDR3 is 15 residues long. Germline V gene data show CDR1 as MNHNY and CDR2 as SVGAGI (reference sequence). Trimming left V 9 bases short and J 1 base short, with 17 bases between. The CDR3 DNA reads as TGTGCCAGTAAAATACAGGGCCCTGGCACAGATACGCAGTATTTT. It encodes CASKIQGPGTDTQYF.

V gene TRBV27 combines with J gene TRBJ1-2, with 8 bases that match TRBD1. Germline V lookup: CDR1 MNHEY, CDR2 SMNVEV (reference sequence). The CDR3 length is 13 residues. V shed 8 bases and J 4 bases; nucleotides not matched to a gene: 6. The CDR3 DNA sequence: TGTGCCAGCGGCGCAGGGGGCCCCTATGGCTACACCTTC. Protein: CASGAGGPYGYTF.

Concerning this clone itself: Additional DNA sequences in this sample encode the identical CDR3. The V and J genes are TRBV5-4 and TRBJ1-1; no reliable D call. Germline assignment: CDR1 SGHNT and CDR2 YYREEE (reference sequence). The germline V and J ends were trimmed by 4 bases and 0 bases, with 10 bases remaining between them. The CDR3 runs to 14 residues. CDR3 bases: TGTGCCAGCAGCCTGGTAGGGTTGAACACTGAAGCTTTCTTT. It specifies CASSLVGLNTEAFF.

The V gene is TRBV9, the J gene TRBJ2-3, with TRBD2 matching over 9 bases. Germline assignment: CDR1 SGDLS and CDR2 YYNGEE. The junction had 7 bases not matched to a gene; V was cut back by 7 bases and J by 1 base. This CDR3 region has 15 residues. The CDR3 bases are TGTGCCAGCCGCGGCGGGAGGGCCGGCACAGATACGCAGTATTTT. The encoded protein is CASRGGRAGTDTQYF.

The V call is TRBV5-1, the J call TRBJ2-2; D perhaps matches TRBD1 (6 bases). V gave up 0 bases and J gave up 8 bases, with 11 bases separating them. The CDR3 loop spans 14 amino acids. Germline V gene sequence: CDR1 SGHRS, CDR2 YFSETQ. CDR3: CASSLATGKGELFF. In DNA form, the CDR3 reads TGCGCCAGCAGCTTGGCCACAGGGAAGGGGGAGCTGTTTTTT.

Concerning this clone: This same CDR3 is encoded by further DNA sequences in the sample. The chain carries TRBV5-1 and TRBJ1-1; D unclear. The CDR3 runs to 11 residues. Germline values: CDR1 SGHRS, CDR2 YFSETQ. Trimming pared 4 bases from V and 6 bases from J, leaving 7 bases between. CDR3 sequence (DNA): TGCGCCAGCAGCCTAGGCCCTGAAGCTTTCTTT. Its translation: CASSLGPEAFF.

The V call is TRBV21-1, the J call TRBJ1-6. TRBV21-1 has pseudogene status. The CDR3 spans 17 residues. The CDR3: CASSKNRTGRDDSPLHF. The DNA of the CDR3 is TGTGCCAGCAGCAAAAACCGAACAGGGAGGGATGATTCACCCCTCCACTTT.